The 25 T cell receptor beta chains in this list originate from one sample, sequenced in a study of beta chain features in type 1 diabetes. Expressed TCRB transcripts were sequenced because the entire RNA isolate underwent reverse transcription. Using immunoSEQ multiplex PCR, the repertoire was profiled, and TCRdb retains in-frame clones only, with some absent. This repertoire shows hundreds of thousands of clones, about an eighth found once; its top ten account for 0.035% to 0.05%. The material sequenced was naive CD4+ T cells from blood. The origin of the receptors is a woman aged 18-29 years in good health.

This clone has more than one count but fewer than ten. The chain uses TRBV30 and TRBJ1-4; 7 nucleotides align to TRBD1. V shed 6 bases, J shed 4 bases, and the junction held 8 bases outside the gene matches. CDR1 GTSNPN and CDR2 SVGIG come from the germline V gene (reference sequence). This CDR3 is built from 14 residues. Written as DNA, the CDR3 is TGTGCCTGTAGAGGACAGGTCATTAATGAAAAACTGTTTTTT. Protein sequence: CACRGQVINEKLFF. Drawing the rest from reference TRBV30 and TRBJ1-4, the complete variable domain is SQTIHQWPATLVQPVGSPLSLECTVEGTSNPNLYWYRQAAGRGLQLLFYSVGIGQISSEVPQNLSASRPQDRQFILSSKKLLLSDSGFYLCACRGQVINEKLFFGSGTQLSVL.

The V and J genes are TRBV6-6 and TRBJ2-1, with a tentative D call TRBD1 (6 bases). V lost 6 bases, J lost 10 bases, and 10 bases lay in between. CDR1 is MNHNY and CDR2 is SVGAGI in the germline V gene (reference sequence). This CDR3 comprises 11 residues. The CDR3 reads CASSPDREQFF. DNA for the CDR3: TGTGCCAGCAGCCCTGACAGGGAGCAGTTCTTC.

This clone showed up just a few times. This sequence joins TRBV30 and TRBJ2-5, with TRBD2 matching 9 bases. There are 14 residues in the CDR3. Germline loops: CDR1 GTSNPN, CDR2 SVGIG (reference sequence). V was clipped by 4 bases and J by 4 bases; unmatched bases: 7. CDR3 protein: CAWTLTSGIETQYF. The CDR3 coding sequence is TGTGCCTGGACCCTGACTAGCGGTATAGAGACCCAGTACTTC.

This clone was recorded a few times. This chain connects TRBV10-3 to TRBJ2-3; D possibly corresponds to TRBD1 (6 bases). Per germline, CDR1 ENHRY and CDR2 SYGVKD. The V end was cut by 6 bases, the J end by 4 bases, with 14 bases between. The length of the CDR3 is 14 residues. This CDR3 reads CAISFTGSADTQYF. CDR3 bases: TGTGCCATCAGCTTCACAGGGTCGGCAGATACGCAGTATTTT.

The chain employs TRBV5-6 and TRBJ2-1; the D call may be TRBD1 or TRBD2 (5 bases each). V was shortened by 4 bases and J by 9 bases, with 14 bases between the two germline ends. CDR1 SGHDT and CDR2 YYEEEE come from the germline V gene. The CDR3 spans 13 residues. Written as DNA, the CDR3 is TGTGCCAGCAGCCCACCGTTGAGGGGTGAGCAGTTCTTC. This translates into CASSPPLRGEQFF.

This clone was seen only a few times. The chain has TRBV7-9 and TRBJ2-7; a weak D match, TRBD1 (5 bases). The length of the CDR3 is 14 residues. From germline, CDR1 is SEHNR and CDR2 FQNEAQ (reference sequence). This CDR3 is CASNLPQGNYEQYV. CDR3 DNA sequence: TGTGCCAGCAACTTACCCCAGGGTAACTACGAGCAGTACGTC.

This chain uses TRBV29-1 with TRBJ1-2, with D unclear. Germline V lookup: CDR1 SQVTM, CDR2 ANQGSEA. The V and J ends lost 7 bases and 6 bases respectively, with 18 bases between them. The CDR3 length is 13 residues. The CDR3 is CSAKTLLQNGYTF. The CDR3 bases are TGCAGCGCCAAAACCCTCCTACAGAATGGCTACACCTTC.

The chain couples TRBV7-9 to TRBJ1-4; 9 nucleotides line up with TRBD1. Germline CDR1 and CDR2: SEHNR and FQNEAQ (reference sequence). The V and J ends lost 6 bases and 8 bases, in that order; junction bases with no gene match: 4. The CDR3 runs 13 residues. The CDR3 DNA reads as TGTGCCAGCAGTCCCGGACAGGGGGAAAAACTGTTTTTT. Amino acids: CASSPGQGEKLFF.

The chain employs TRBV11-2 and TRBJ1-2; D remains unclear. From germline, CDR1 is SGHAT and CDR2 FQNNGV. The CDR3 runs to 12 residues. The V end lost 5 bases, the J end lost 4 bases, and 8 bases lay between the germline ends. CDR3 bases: TGTGCCAGCAGCGTACGCTTCTATGGCTACACCTTC. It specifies CASSVRFYGYTF.

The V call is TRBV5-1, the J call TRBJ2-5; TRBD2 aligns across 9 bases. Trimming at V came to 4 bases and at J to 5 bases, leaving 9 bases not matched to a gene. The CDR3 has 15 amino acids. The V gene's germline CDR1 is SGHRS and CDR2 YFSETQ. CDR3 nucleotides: TGCGCCAGCAGCCCCCTCCTAGCGGGACGGGAGACCCAGTACTTC. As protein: CASSPLLAGRETQYF.

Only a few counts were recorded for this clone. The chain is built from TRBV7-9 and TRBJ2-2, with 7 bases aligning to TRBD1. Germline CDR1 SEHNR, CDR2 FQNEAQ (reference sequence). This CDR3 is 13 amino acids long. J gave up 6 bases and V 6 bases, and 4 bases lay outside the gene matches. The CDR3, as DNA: TGTGCCAGCAGGGCTACAGGGGCCGGGGAGCTGTTTTTT. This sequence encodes CASRATGAGELFF.

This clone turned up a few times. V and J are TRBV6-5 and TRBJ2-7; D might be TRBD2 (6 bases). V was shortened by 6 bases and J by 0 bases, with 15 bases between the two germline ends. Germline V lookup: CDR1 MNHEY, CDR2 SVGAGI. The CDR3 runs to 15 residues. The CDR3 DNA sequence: TGTGCCAGCAGCCCCTACTACGGGAGCTCCTACGAGCAGTACTTC. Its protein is CASSPYYGSSYEQYF.

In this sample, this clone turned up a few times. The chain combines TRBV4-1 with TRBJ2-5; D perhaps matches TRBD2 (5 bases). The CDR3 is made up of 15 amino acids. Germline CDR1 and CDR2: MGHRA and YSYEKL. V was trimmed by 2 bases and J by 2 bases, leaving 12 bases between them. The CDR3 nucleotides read TGCGCCAGCAGCCAAACTTCCACGGGGCAAGAGACCCAGTACTTC. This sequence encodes CASSQTSTGQETQYF.

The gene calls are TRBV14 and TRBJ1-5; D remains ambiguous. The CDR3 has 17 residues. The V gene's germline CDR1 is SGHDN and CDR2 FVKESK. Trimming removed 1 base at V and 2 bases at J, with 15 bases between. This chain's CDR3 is CASSQVGRGGGNQPQHF. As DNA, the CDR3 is TGTGCCAGCAGCCAAGTAGGGCGGGGTGGGGGCAATCAGCCCCAGCATTTT. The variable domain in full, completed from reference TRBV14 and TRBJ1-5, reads EAGVTQFPSHSVIEKGQTVTLRCDPISGHDNLYWYRRVMGKEIKFLLHFVKESKQDESGMPNNRFLAERTGGTYSTLKVQPAELEDSGVYFCASSQVGRGGGNQPQHFGDGTRLSIL.

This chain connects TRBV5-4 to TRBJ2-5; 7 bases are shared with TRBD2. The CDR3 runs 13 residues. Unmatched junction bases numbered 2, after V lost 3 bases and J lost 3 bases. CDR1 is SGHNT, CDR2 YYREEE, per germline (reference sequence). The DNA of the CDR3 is TGTGCCAGCAGCTCGCTAGCGGAAGAGACCCAGTACTTC. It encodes CASSSLAEETQYF.

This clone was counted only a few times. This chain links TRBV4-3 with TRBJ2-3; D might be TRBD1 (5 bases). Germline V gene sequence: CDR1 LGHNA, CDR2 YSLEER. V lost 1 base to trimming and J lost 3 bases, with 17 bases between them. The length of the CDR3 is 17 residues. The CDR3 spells CASSQGSQGRLTDTQYF. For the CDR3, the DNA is TGCGCCAGCAGCCAAGGGTCCCAGGGAAGGTTGACAGATACGCAGTATTTT.

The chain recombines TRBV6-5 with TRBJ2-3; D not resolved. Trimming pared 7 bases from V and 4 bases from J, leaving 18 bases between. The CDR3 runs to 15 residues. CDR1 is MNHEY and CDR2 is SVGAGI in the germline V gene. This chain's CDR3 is CASNQRGSNADTQYF. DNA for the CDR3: TGTGCCAGCAACCAGCGAGGCTCAAACGCAGATACGCAGTATTTT.

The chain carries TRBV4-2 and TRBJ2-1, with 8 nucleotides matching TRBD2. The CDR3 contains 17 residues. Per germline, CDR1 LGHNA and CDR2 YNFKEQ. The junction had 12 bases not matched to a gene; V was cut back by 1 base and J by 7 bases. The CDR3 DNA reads TGTGCCAGCAGCCAAGTAGCTTTGTGGAGCGGGAGAAATGAGCAGTTCTTC. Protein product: CASSQVALWSGRNEQFF.

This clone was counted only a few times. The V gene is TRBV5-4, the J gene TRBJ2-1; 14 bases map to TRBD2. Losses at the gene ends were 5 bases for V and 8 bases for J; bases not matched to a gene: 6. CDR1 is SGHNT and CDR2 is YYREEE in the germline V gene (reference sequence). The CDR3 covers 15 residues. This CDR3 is CASRPGLAGVDEQFF. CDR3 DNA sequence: TGTGCCAGCAGACCGGGACTAGCGGGGGTCGATGAGCAGTTCTTC.

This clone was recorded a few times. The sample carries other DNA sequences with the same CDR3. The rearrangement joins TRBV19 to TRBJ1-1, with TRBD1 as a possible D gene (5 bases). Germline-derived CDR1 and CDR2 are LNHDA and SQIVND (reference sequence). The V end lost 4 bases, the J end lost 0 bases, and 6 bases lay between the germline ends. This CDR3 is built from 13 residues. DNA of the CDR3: TGTGCCAGTAGTAGGGGCATGAACACTGAAGCTTTCTTT. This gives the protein CASSRGMNTEAFF.

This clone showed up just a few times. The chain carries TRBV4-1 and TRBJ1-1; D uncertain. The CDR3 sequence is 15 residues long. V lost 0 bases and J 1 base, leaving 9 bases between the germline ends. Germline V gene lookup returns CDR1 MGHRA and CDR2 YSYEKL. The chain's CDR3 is CASSQDQRSNTEAFF. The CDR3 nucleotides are TGCGCCAGCAGCCAAGATCAACGGTCGAACACTGAAGCTTTCTTT.

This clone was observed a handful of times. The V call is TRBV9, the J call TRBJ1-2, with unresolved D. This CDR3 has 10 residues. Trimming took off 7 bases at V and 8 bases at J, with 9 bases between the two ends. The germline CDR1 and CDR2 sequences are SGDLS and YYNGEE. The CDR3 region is CASGGNGYTF. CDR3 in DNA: TGTGCCAGCGGTGGTAACGGCTACACCTTC. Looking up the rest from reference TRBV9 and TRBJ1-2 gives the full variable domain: DSGVTQTPKHLITATGQRVTLRCSPRSGDLSVYWYQQSLDQGLQFLIQYYNGEERAKGNILERFSAQQFPDLHSELNLSSLELGDSALYFCASGGNGYTFGSGTRLTVV.

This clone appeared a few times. The DNA of the CDR3 is TGTGCCAGCAGCCCTCTGGGGCTGGGGCTTAACTATGGCTACACCTTC. This sequence encodes CASSPLGLGLNYGYTF. J is TRBJ1-2 and V is TRBV27; TRBD1 might be the D (5 bases). The ends were cut back, 6 bases at V and 1 base at J, with 18 bases in the middle. The CDR3 is made up of 16 amino acids. Germline V CDR1 and CDR2: MNHEY, SMNVEV (reference sequence).

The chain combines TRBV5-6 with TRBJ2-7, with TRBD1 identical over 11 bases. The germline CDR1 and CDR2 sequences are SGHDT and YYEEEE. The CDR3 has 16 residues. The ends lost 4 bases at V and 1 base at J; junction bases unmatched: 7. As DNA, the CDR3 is TGTGCCAGCAGCCGCAAGGACAGGGGGCTGTCCTACGAGCAGTACTTC. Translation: CASSRKDRGLSYEQYF. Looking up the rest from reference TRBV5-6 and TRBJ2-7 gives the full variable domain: DAGVTQSPTHLIKTRGQQVTLRCSPKSGHDTVSWYQQALGQGPQFIFQYYEEEERQRGNFPDRFSGHQFPNYSSELNVNALLLGDSALYLCASSRKDRGLSYEQYFGPGTRLTVT.

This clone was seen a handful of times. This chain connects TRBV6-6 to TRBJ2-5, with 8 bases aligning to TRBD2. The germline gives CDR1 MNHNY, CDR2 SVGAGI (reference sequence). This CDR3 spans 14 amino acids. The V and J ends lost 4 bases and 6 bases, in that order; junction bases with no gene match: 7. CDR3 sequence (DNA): TGTGCCAGCAGTTCACCCCAGCGGGAGAAGACCCAGTACTTC. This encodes CASSSPQREKTQYF.